This TCR beta chain was found in a study of OX40 agonist ivuxolimab in advanced cancers. Germline V gene data show CDR1 as SEHNR and CDR2 as FQNEAQ (reference sequence). CDR3 length equals 13 residues. V was trimmed by 5 bases and J by 5 bases, leaving 10 bases between them. Assay used: immunoSEQ multiplex PCR; TCRdb lists only in-frame clones, some missing. Among 100,000 to 150,000 clones listed, around 92% were seen once. The clonotype comes from an adult with an advanced solid tumor such as melanoma, head and neck, liver or kidney cancer. The chain couples TRBV7-9 to TRBJ1-5; D gene unclear. Sequenced here: CD4+ or CD8+ T cells sorted from blood, sampled in a trial of the OX40 agonist ivuxolimab. The CDR3 nucleotides are TGTGCCAGCAGCCCCGCTTTATATCAGCCCCAGCATTTT. Translation gives CASSPALYQPQHF.